These T cell receptor beta chains were read from a single sample in a study of blood T cell repertoires in COVID-19. TCRdb keeps only in-frame clones here, not all; method: immunoSEQ multiplex PCR. Of about 320,000 clones listed, about nine tenths are singletons. The sample was PBMCs or T cells enriched from blood (not recorded which). The origin of the receptors is a man in his 60s who had recovered from COVID-19. Each CDR3 is given with its conserved first and last residue. The D gene is left open where the match is weak. Size is omitted from some rows. Given values are once, few, many or a class for expanded clones.

V gene	clone size	D gene	J gene	CDR3 protein	CDR3 DNA
TRBV6-5	NA	NA	TRBJ1-5	CATSGTPDSNQPQHF	TGTGCCACCTCCGGGACACCAGACAGCAATCAGCCCCAGCATTTT
TRBV4-2	NA	NA	TRBJ2-2	CASSQVPGGTGELFF	TGTGCCAGCAGCCAAGTTCCGGGTGGCACCGGGGAGCTGTTTTTT
TRBV11-3	NA	TRBD2	TRBJ2-7	CASSLGTSGIEQYF	TGTGCCAGCAGCTTAGGCACTAGCGGAATCGAGCAGTACTTC
TRBV30	NA	TRBD1	TRBJ1-1	CAWSVRIGTGKAFF	TGTGCCTGGAGTGTAAGGATCGGGACAGGGAAAGCTTTCTTT
TRBV24-1	NA	NA	TRBJ2-3	CATSDFHGDTQYF	TGTGCCACCAGTGATTTTCACGGGGATACGCAGTATTTT
TRBV27	NA	NA	TRBJ1-2	CASSHHAGGANYGYTF	TGTGCCAGCAGTCACCACGCGGGGGGAGCTAACTATGGCTACACCTTC
TRBV11-1	NA	NA	TRBJ1-1	CASSFGSRGWNTEAFF	TGTGCCAGCAGCTTCGGGTCCCGGGGGTGGAACACTGAAGCTTTCTTT
TRBV29-1	once	NA	TRBJ1-1	CSGGWRGRNTEAFF	TGCAGCGGGGGTTGGCGGGGGCGGAACACTGAAGCTTTCTTT
TRBV10-3	NA	TRBD2	TRBJ2-5	CAISVSAAYGGSGRASETQYF	TGTGCCATCAGTGTCAGCGCAGCGTATGGTGGTAGCGGGAGGGCCTCGGAGACCCAGTACTTC
TRBV7-9	few	NA	TRBJ1-2	CASSPRGVGGYTF	TGTGCCAGCAGCCCGCGGGGGGTCGGTGGCTACACCTTC
TRBV5-5	NA	NA	TRBJ2-7	CASSLGLALPYEQYF	TGTGCCAGCAGCTTGGGGCTAGCGTTACCCTACGAGCAGTACTTC
TRBV28	NA	TRBD1	TRBJ1-2	CASSAVDRLNYGYTF	TGTGCCAGCAGCGCCGTGGACAGGCTTAACTATGGCTACACCTTC
TRBV28	NA	NA	TRBJ2-2	CASSSGDLTGELFF	TGTGCCAGCAGTTCAGGGGACCTCACCGGGGAGCTGTTTTTT
TRBV4-2	NA	TRBD2	TRBJ2-1	CASSQVLLAGAKEQFF	TGTGCCAGCAGCCAAGTACTACTAGCGGGAGCTAAAGAGCAGTTCTTC
TRBV29-1	NA	NA	TRBJ1-1	CSVAMNTEAFF	TGCAGCGTTGCAATGAACACTGAAGCTTTCTTT
TRBV11-1	once	TRBD2	TRBJ2-7	CASTGERDPYEQYF	TGTGCCAGCACCGGAGAGCGGGACCCCTACGAGCAGTACTTC
TRBV28	NA	NA	TRBJ2-3	CASSPEASRTDTQYF	TGTGCCAGCAGTCCGGAGGCCTCGCGGACAGATACGCAGTATTTT
TRBV3-1/TRBV3-2	NA	TRBD2	TRBJ2-3	CASSQASGTRGTDTQYF	TGTGCCAGCAGCCAAGCTAGCGGAACGCGGGGCACAGATACGCAGTATTTT
TRBV27	NA	NA	TRBJ1-5	CASSLLAPGQPQHF	TGTGCCAGCAGTTTATTGGCACCAGGGCAGCCCCAGCATTTT
TRBV6-6	once	TRBD1	TRBJ1-1	CASSYPRQGGNTEAFF	TGTGCCAGCAGTTACCCTAGACAGGGTGGGAACACTGAAGCTTTCTTT
TRBV7-2	NA	TRBD2	TRBJ2-1	CASSSSGRENNEQFF	TGTGCCAGCAGCTCAAGCGGGAGGGAAAACAATGAGCAGTTCTTC
TRBV19	NA	TRBD1	TRBJ1-1	CASSHDSPGQGNTEAFF	TGTGCCAGTAGCCACGATTCGCCGGGACAGGGGAACACTGAAGCTTTCTTT
TRBV28	once	NA	TRBJ1-4	CASEGANEKLFF	TGTGCCAGCGAAGGGGCCAATGAAAAACTGTTTTTT
TRBV4-1	NA	TRBD2	TRBJ2-1	CASSQVTTSGRSGISYNEQFF	TGCGCCAGCAGCCAAGTCACGACTAGCGGGAGGTCGGGAATCTCCTACAATGAGCAGTTCTTC
TRBV9	NA	NA	TRBJ2-7	CASSVGTASSYEQYF	TGTGCCAGCAGCGTAGGGACAGCCTCCTCCTACGAGCAGTACTTC
TRBV6-5	NA	TRBD1	TRBJ1-6	CASKRTGENSPLHF	TGTGCCAGCAAGCGGACAGGGGAAAATTCACCCCTCCACTTT